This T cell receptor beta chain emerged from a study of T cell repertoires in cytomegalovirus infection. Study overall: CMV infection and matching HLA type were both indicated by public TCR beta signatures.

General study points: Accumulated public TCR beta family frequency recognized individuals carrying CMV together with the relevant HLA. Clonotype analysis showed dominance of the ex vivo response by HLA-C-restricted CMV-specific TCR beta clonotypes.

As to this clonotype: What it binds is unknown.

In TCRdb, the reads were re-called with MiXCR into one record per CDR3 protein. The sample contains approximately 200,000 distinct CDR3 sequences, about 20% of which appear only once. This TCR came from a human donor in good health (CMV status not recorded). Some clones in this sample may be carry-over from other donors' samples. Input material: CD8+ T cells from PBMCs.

The CDR3 spells CASSMWGGTEAFF. The CDR3 DNA reads as TGTGCCAGTAGTATGTGGGGGGGAACTGAAGCTTTCTTT. The genes are TRBV19 and TRBJ1-1; maybe TRBD1 (5 bases). Germline lookup yields CDR1 LNHDA and CDR2 SQIVND (reference sequence). V was cut by 3 bases and J by 5 bases, with 10 bases left in between. The CDR3 contains 13 residues.